This TCR beta chain was found in a study of T-cell reconstitution after alpha-beta-depleted transplantation in children (dated by TCRdb to about 2016). Background on the whole study: Using TCR repertoire profiling, the study quantitatively followed how T-cell immune reconstitution unfolded in children after TCRalphabeta/CD19-depleted allogeneic hematopoietic cell transplantation. What the work shows at the level of the full study, not this receptor alone: Over the following months the frequencies of hyperexpanded clones went down, and after one year T-cell counts and TCRbeta diversity were mostly credited to newly produced T cells. In some patients, high TCRbeta diversity at day 60 was attributed to recipient T cells and intrathymic progenitors that had survived conditioning. Apparently early alphabetaT-cell count recovery about two months after transplant reportedly relied on only several hundred rapidly expanded clones derived from non-depleted graft cells.

The treatment or condition label here, explained by the study, means: allogeneic hematopoietic cell transplantation with graft depleted of TCRalphabeta T cells and CD19 B cells. The children who served as transplant recipients had been given grafts of TCRalphabeta/CD19-depleted allogeneic hematopoietic cells. Libraries were prepared through PCR. The instrument was an Illumina HiSeq 2500. Molecular barcoding was employed in the preparation of TCR libraries, with unique molecular identifiers being used to normalize TCRbeta repertoire quantification. TCRdb ran its own pipeline on the public reads, namely fastp trimming at Q25 and MiXCR clone calling, and kept in-frame beta chains. Entries are consolidated by CDR3 protein sequence, retaining the most common genes and DNA. A total of approximately 300,000 distinct CDR3 sequences appear in this sample, roughly a tenth of them only once. 7.5% of the sample is held by the ten biggest clonotypes.

Concerning this clonotype itself: The specificity of this receptor is unknown. A much bigger clone sits one base away, suggesting this may be a read error.

The CDR3 runs 16 amino acids, cysteine and phenylalanine included. Solely the CDR3 DNA is kept, with 48 bases framed from the first base. The germline V gene supplies CDR1 LGHNA and CDR2 YNFKEQ. Relative to germline, V is 4 bases shorter and J is 2 bases shorter, with 17 bases between their ends. Sequences were derived from PBMCs, sampled before TCRalphabeta/CD19-depleted stem cell transplant. This receptor was obtained from a boy in the first two years of life with acute myeloid leukemia, due to receive a stem cell transplant. The chain was built from TRBV4-2 and TRBJ2-5, with a tentative D gene TRBD2 over 6 matching bases. In nucleotides, the sequence is TGTGCCAGCAGCCCAGGGCTAGGGGACTTGCAAGAGACCCAGTACTTC. It specifies CASSPGLGDLQETQYF.